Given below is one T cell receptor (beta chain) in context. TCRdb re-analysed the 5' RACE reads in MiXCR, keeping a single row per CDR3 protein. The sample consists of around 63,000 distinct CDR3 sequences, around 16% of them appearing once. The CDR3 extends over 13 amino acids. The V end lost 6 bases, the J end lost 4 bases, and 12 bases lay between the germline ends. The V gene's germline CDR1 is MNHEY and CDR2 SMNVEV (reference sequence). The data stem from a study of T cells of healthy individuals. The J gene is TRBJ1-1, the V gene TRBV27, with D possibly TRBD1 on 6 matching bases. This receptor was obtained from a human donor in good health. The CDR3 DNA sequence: TGTGCCAGCAGCCGCAGCAGGGGCACTGAAGCTTTCTTT. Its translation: CASSRSRGTEAFF.